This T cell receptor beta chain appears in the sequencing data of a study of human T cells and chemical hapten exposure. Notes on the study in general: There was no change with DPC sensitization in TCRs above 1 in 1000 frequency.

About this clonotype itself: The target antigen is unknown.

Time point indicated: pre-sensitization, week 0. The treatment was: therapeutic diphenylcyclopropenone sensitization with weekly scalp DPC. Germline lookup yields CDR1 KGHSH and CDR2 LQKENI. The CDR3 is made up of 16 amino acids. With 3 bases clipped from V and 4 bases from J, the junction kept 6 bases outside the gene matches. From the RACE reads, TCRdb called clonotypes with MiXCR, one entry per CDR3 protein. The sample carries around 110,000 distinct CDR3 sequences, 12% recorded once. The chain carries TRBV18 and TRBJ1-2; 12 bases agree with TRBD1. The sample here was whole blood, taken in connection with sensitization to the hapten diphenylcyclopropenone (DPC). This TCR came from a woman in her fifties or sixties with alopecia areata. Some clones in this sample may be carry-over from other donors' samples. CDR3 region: CASSPGTGGYRYGYTF. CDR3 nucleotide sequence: TGTGCCAGCTCACCGGGGACAGGGGGCTATCGCTATGGCTACACCTTC.